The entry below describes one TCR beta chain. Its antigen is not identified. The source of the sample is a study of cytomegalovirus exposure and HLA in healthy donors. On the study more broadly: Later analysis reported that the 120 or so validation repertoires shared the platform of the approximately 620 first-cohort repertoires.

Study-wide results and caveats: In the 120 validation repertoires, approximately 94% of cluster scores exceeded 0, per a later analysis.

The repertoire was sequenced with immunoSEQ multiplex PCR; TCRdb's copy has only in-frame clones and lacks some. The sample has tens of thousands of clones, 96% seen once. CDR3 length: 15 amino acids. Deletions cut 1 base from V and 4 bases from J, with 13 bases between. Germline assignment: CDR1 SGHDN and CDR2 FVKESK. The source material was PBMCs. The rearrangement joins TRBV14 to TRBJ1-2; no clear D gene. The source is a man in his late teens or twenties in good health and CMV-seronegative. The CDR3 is CASSQVPTLGYGYTF. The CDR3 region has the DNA TGTGCCAGCAGCCAAGTTCCTACGCTCGGCTATGGCTACACCTTC.